This T cell receptor beta chain was identified during a study of T-cell memory formation after mild COVID-19. V gave up 4 bases and J gave up 5 bases, with 10 bases separating them. The CDR3 spans 14 residues. Germline V gene lookup returns CDR1 KGHDR and CDR2 SFDVKD. Each CDR3 protein gets one entry after TCRdb re-called the 5' RACE reads with MiXCR. The data contain about 190,000 distinct CDR3 sequences, roughly a tenth of them seen just once; the ten biggest clones take up 3% to 3.5%. This sequence originates from a man aged 18 to 30 who had mild COVID-19 (a few samples of this study predate the infection). Cell type and time point are not known. The chain joins TRBV24-1 to TRBJ2-2; TRBD2 might be the D (5 bases). The sequencing sample was made of PBMCs or a T cell subset sorted from them (not recorded which). The CDR3 loop is CATSDAGRTGELFF. The CDR3 DNA is TGTGCCACCAGTGACGCTGGGAGAACCGGGGAGCTGTTTTTT.